This T cell receptor (beta chain) came from a study of cytotoxic CD8 clonotypes in ibrutinib-treated CLL. The table came from immunoSEQ multiplex PCR; TCRdb's copy has only in-frame clones and leaves some out. The sample carries about 29,000 clones, roughly 57% recorded once. Trimming shortened V by 8 bases and J by 6 bases, and 10 bases separated the two germline ends. The CDR3 spans 11 residues. Germline CDR1 reads LNHDA; CDR2 reads SQIVND (reference sequence). The chain carries TRBV19 and TRBJ1-2; D is unclear. This sequence originates from a human donor with chronic lymphocytic leukemia. The starting material was PBMCs, obtained before ibrutinib treatment. This chain's CDR3 is CASQTSNGYTF. Written as DNA, the CDR3 is TGTGCCAGTCAGACCTCTAATGGCTACACCTTC.